A single sample is the source of the 19 T cell receptor delta chains below, sequenced in a study of gamma-delta T cells after stem cell transplantation. TCRdb redid the clone calls on the RT-PCR reads with CATT. Here the sample spans some 2,500 delta-chain clones, 20% to 25% being singletons. What was sequenced was gamma-delta T cells. These receptors were collected from a human donor. It is not recorded whose cells these are; they may come from a transplant donor.

Regarding this clone: This may stem from a read error, because a much larger clone lies one nucleotide away. The chain couples TRAV29/DV5 to TRDJ1; D perhaps matches TRDD3 (8 bases). Germline lookup yields CDR1 NSMFDY and CDR2 ISSIKDK. CDR3 size: 19 residues. CDR3 in amino acids: CAASQRSYVELGDTDKPIF. DNA of the CDR3: TGTGCAGCAAGCCAACGTTCCTACGTTGAGCTGGGGGACACCGATAAACCCATCTTT.

A remark on this clone: Possible read error: a much larger clone is one base away. The genes are TRDV1 and TRDJ2; 8 nucleotides match TRDD3. The germline gives CDR1 TSWWSYY, CDR2 QGS. This CDR3 is built from 21 residues. The CDR3 DNA sequence: TGTGCTGTTGGGGCCAGTTTTCCTATTATGGGGCTGGGGGACCCGACAGCACAACTCTTCTTT. This encodes CAVGASFPIMGLGDPTAQLFF.

Notes on this clone: With a much larger clone just one base away, this may be a read error. The J gene is TRDJ1, the V gene TRDV2; weak D call: TRDD3 (5 bases). The germline V gene has CDR1 GEAIGNYY and CDR2 EKD. The CDR3 contains 14 residues. The CDR3 DNA reads as TGTGCCTGTGACAGAGATCAGGGGGGCGGGGGCCTCACCTTT. Its translation: CACDRDQGGGGLTF.

The chain links TRDV1 to TRDJ1; 11 bases line up with TRDD3. CDR3 length: 20 amino acids. Germline trimming cut 7 bases from V and 4 bases from J; bases unmatched to any gene: 23. Germline CDR1 and CDR2: TSWWSYY and QGS. CDR3 loop: CALVRTCSRLGDNGSDKLIF. The DNA for the CDR3 is TGTGCTCTTGTAAGGACCTGCAGCAGACTGGGGGATAACGGGAGCGATAAACTCATCTTT.

In the case of this clone: A read error likely explains this, since a far larger clone differs by one base. Other DNA sequences in the sample encode the same CDR3. The chain joins TRAV29/DV5 to TRDJ1; 8 bases map to TRDD3. V shed 2 bases, J shed 0 bases, and the junction held 21 bases outside the gene matches. The CDR3 is 20 amino acids. Germline values: CDR1 NSMFDY, CDR2 ISSIKDK. CDR3 region: CAASGGAARLGALNTDKLIF. In nucleotides, the CDR3 is TGTGCAGCAAGTGGTGGGGCGGCCCGACTGGGGGCCTTGAACACCGATAAACTCATCTTT.

The sample holds a few counts of this clone. This may come from a read error, since a much larger clone is one base off. This specimen includes other DNA sequences encoding the same CDR3. The gene calls are TRDV1 and TRDJ2; 9 bases agree with TRDD3. CDR1 is TSWWSYY and CDR2 is QGS in the germline V gene. CDR3 size: 19 residues. The CDR3 here is CALGRSWGILKALTAQLFF. Here the CDR3 DNA reads TGTGCTCTTGGGCGTTCCTGGGGGATTCTTAAAGCTTTGACGGCACAACTCTTCTTT.

This clone has more than one count but fewer than ten. This may come from a read error, since a much larger clone is one base off. The rearrangement joins TRDV2 to TRDJ3; 7 nucleotides line up with TRDD3. This CDR3 spans 19 amino acids. V lost 4 bases and J lost 2; bases outside the gene matches: 13. Looked up from germline, CDR1 is GEAIGNYY and CDR2 is EKD. CDR3 sequence reads: CACESLGASFPWDTRQMFF. The CDR3 DNA follows: TGTGCCTGTGAGTCTCTGGGGGCCTCGTTCCCCTGGGACACCCGACAGATGTTTTTC.

In its sample, this clone ranks as large (0.1 to 1%). In the same sample, other DNA sequences code for this CDR3. The chain couples TRDV2 to TRDJ1, with 11 bases aligning to TRDD3. The CDR3 totals 22 residues. Looked up from germline, CDR1 is GEAIGNYY and CDR2 is EKD. Trimming took 7 bases from V and 0 from J; bases not matched to a gene: 27. The CDR3 nucleotides are TGTGCCTGCGCCACCCGGAATCCTCCTTACTGGGGGATAAGGCTCTACACCGATAAACTCATCTTT. Protein product: CACATRNPPYWGIRLYTDKLIF.

Only a few counts were recorded for this clone. A much larger clone is a single base away; this may be a read error. CDR3 in amino acids: CACDDQTGGSTAQLFF. The CDR3 DNA reads TGTGCCTGTGACGATCAGACTGGGGGGTCGACAGCACAACTCTTCTTT. This chain joins TRDV2 and TRDJ2; 8 nucleotides agree with TRDD3. This CDR3 is 16 amino acids long. Unmatched junction bases numbered 9, after V lost 3 bases and J lost 4 bases. Germline-derived CDR1 and CDR2 are GEAIGNYY and EKD.

Comment on this clone: This may be a read error, as it is one base from a much larger clone. This rearrangement joins TRDV2 to TRDJ3, with 9 bases fitting TRDD3. This CDR3 spans 18 amino acids. V was pared by 0 bases and J by 6 bases, with 8 bases of the junction left unmatched. Per germline, CDR1 GEAIGNYY and CDR2 EKD. In DNA form, the CDR3 reads TGTGCCTGTGACACCGTGGGTAGGGGATACGAGGACACCCGACAGATGTTTTTC. Protein sequence: CACDTVGRGYEDTRQMFF.

By share, this clone ranks as large (0.1 to 1%). The genes are TRDV2 and TRDJ3, with 9 bases aligning to TRDD3. The CDR3 consists of 21 residues. Germline assignment: CDR1 GEAIGNYY and CDR2 EKD. The V segment lost 1 base and the J segment 0 bases; nucleotides outside the gene matches: 12. The CDR3 reads CACDTILGIRPSSWDTRQMFF. In DNA form, the CDR3 reads TGTGCCTGTGACACAATACTGGGGATACGACCTAGCTCCTGGGACACCCGACAGATGTTTTTC.

As for this clone: A much bigger clone sits one base away, suggesting this may be a read error. The chain is built from TRDV2 and TRDJ3, with D tentatively TRDD3 (6 bases). Deletions cut 1 base from V and 0 bases from J, with 18 bases between. This CDR3 region has 20 residues. Per the germline V gene, CDR1 is GEAIGNYY and CDR2 is EKD. The chain's CDR3 is CACDTPWGPPPSWDTRQMFF. DNA of the CDR3: TGTGCCTGTGACACTCCGTGGGGGCCACCACCCTCCTGGGACACCCGACAGATGTTTTTC.

This clone was seen only a few times. This may arise from a read error, as a much more abundant clone is one base away. The same CDR3 arises from other DNA sequences in this sample as well. The J gene is TRDJ1, the V gene TRDV2; TRDD3 matches 8 bases. Trimming took 0 bases from V and 6 from J; bases not matched to a gene: 14. In germline, CDR1 is GEAIGNYY, CDR2 EKD. The CDR3 runs 17 residues. CDR3 amino acids: CACDTVPLLGVLNKLIF. The CDR3 nucleotides are TGTGCCTGTGACACCGTTCCGTTACTGGGGGTTCTTAATAAACTCATCTTT.

Of note for this clone: A much bigger clone sits one base away, suggesting this may be a read error. V is TRDV2 and J is TRDJ1, with 8 bases fitting TRDD3. The CDR3 extends over 22 amino acids. V trimming: 0 bases; J trimming: 4 bases; junction bases outside the gene matches: 27. Germline assignment: CDR1 GEAIGNYY and CDR2 EKD. The CDR3 DNA follows: TGTGCCTGTGACACCGGTCCACGTTCCCCTACTGAGGGATACGCGTTCCGCGATAAACTCATCTTT. Its translation: CACDTGPRSPTEGYAFRDKLIF.

As concerns this clone: Possible read error: a much larger clone is one base away. At the DNA level, this CDR3 is encoded by other sequences in the same sample as well. The chain has TRDV2 and TRDJ1; D not resolved. CDR3 length: 13 residues. From germline, CDR1 is GEAIGNYY and CDR2 EKD. V gave up 4 bases and J gave up 4 bases, with 12 bases separating them. CDR3 loop: CACDRGLGDKLIF. CDR3 coding DNA: TGTGCCTGTGATCGGGGCTTGGGCGATAAACTCATCTTT.

Concerning this clone itself: With a much larger clone just one base away, this may be a read error. The chain is built from TRDV2 and TRDJ3; the match to TRDD3 covers 11 bases. The CDR3 has 25 residues. From germline, CDR1 is GEAIGNYY and CDR2 EKD. Trimming removed 0 bases from V and 0 bases from J; junction bases left unmatched: 21. CDR3 sequence (DNA): TGTGCCTGTGACACCCGTTGGCTCCCGAGGCTGGGGGATACCATCTGCTCCTGGGACACCCGACAGATGTTTTTC. This translates into CACDTRWLPRLGDTICSWDTRQMFF.

CDR3 in DNA: TGTGCCTTTATCCCCTCCTGGCCTTGGGGGCTGGGGAATAACACCGATAAACTCATCTTT. Encoded protein: CAFIPSWPWGLGNNTDKLIF. J is TRDJ1 and V is TRDV3; TRDD3 is a possible D gene (6 bases). CDR1 is TVYSNPD, CDR2 GDNSRS, per germline (reference sequence). The CDR3 length is 20 residues. The V and J ends lost 1 base and 0 bases respectively, with 30 bases between them.

The rearrangement links TRDV1 to TRDJ1, with TRDD3 as a possible D gene (6 bases). Germline V lookup: CDR1 TSWWSYY, CDR2 QGS. The CDR3 totals 19 residues. V was cut by 2 bases and J by 0 bases, with 22 bases left in between. CDR3 bases: TGTGCTCTTGGGGAAGGTCCCTACCGGGGGACCCGAGACACCGATAAACTCATCTTT. Amino acid sequence: CALGEGPYRGTRDTDKLIF.

This clone was counted between two and nine times. Being one base from a much bigger clone, this may be a read error. CDR3 protein: CACDLRYWGIPLRSDKLIF. The CDR3 DNA sequence: TGTGCCTGTGACCTCCGCTACTGGGGGATACCCCTTAGGAGCGATAAACTCATCTTT. The chain uses TRDV2 and TRDJ1; 12 bases fit TRDD3. The CDR3 is made up of 19 amino acids. Germline V gene data show CDR1 as GEAIGNYY and CDR2 as EKD. With V trimmed by 3 bases and J by 4 bases, 17 bases remained unmatched.